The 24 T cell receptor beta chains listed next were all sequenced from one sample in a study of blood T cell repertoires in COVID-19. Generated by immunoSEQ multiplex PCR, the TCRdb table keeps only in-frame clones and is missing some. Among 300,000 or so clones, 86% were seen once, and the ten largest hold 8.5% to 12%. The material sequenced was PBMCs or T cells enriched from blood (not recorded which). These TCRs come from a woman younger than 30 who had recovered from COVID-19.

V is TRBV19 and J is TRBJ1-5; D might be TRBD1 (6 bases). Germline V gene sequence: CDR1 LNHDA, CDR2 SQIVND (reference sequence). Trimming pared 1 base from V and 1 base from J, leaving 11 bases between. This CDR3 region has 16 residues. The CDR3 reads CASSIVTGLSNQPQHF. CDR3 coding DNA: TGTGCCAGTAGTATAGTAACAGGGTTAAGCAATCAGCCCCAGCATTTT.

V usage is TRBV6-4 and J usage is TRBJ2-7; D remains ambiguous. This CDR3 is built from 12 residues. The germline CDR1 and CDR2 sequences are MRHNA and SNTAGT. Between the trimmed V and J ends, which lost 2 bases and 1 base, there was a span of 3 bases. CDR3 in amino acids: CASSDPSYEQYF. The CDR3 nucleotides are TGTGCCAGCAGTGACCCATCCTACGAGCAGTACTTC.

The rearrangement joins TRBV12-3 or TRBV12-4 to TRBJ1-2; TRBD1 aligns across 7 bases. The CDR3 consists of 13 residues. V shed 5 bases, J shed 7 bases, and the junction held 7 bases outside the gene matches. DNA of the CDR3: TGTGCCAGCAGTCTTAATCAGGGGGTTGGCTACACCTTC. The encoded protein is CASSLNQGVGYTF.

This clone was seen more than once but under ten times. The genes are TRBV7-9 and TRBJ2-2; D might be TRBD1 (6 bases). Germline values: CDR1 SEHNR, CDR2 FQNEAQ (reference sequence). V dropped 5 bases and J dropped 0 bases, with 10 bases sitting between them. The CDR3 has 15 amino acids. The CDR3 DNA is TGTGCCAGCAGCCTCCGGACAGCGAACACCGGGGAGCTGTTTTTT. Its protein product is CASSLRTANTGELFF.

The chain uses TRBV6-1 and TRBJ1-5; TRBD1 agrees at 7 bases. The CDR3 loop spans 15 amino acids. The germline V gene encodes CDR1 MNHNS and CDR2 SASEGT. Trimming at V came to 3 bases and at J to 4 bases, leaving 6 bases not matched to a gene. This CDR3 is CASSDQTGNNQPQHF. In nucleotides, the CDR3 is TGTGCCAGCAGTGATCAGACAGGGAATAATCAGCCCCAGCATTTT.

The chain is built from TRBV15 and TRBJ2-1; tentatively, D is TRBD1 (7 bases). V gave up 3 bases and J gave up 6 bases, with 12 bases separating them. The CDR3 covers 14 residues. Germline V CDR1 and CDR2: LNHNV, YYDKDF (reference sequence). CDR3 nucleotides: TGTGCCACCAGCAGTGGGGGGACAGTCAATGAGCAGTTCTTC. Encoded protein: CATSSGGTVNEQFF.

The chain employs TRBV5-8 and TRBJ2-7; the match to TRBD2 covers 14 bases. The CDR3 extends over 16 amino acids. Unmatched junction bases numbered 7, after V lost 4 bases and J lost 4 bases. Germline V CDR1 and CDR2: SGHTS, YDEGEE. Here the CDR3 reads CASSRRLAGGGYEQYF. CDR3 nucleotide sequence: TGTGCCAGCAGCCGTCGACTAGCGGGAGGGGGGTACGAGCAGTACTTC.

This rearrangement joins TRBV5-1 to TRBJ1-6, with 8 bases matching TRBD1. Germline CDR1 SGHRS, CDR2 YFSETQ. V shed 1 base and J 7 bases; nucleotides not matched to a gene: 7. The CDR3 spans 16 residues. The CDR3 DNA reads TGCGCCAGCAGCTTGTTGGGACAGGTCGAGAATTCACCCCTCCACTTT. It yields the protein CASSLLGQVENSPLHF.

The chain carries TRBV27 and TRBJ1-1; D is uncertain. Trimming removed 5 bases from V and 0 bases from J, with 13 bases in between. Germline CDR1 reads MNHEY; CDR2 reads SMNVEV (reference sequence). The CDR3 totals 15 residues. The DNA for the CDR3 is TGTGCCAGCAGTCCCCGAACGGGGATGAACACTGAAGCTTTCTTT. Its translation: CASSPRTGMNTEAFF.

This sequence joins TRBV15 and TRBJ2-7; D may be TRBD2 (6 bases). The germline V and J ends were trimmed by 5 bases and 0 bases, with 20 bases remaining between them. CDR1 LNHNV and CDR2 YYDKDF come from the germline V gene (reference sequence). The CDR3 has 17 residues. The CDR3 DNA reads TGTGCCACCAGCGCTACTCCGGGACTCCGAAGCTCCTACGAGCAGTACTTC. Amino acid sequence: CATSATPGLRSSYEQYF.

As DNA, the CDR3 is TGTGCCAGCTCACCGACGGACGGAGGCTATGGCTACACCTTC. This translates into CASSPTDGGYGYTF. The genes are TRBV18 and TRBJ1-2; D not certain. Trimming took off 3 bases at V and 4 bases at J, with 12 bases between the two ends. The germline V gene has CDR1 KGHSH and CDR2 LQKENI. This CDR3 is 14 amino acids long.

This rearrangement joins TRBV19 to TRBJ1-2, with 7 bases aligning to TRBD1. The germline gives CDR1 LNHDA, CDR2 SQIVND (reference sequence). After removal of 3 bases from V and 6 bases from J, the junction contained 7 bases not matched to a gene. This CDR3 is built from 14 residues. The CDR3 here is CASSITGEAHGYTF. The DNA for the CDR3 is TGTGCCAGTAGTATCACAGGGGAGGCGCATGGCTACACCTTC.

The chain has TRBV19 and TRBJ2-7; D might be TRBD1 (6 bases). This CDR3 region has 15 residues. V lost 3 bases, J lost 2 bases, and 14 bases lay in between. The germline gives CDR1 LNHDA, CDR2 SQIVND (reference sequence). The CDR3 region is CASSIHRVIPYEQYF. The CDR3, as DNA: TGTGCCAGTAGTATCCACAGGGTGATACCCTACGAGCAGTACTTC.

Here the CDR3 DNA reads TGTGCCAGCAAAGGAGGGGGGGAAGAGACCCAGTACTTC. It codes for CASKGGGEETQYF. The chain couples TRBV2 to TRBJ2-5; D perhaps matches TRBD2 (7 bases). Per germline, CDR1 SNHLY and CDR2 FYNNEI. This CDR3 spans 13 amino acids. With 7 bases removed from V and 3 bases from J, the gap between germline ends came to 12 bases.

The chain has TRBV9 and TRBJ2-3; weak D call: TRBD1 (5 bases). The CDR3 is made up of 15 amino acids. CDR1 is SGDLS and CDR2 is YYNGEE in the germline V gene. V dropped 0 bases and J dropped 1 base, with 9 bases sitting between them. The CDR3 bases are TGTGCCAGCAGCGTAGAGGACACGGGCACAGATACGCAGTATTTT. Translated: CASSVEDTGTDTQYF.

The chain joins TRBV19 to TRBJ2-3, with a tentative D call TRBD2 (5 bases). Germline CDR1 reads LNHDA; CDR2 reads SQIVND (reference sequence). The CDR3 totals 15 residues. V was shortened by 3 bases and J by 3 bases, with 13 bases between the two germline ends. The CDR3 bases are TGTGCCAGTAGTATCATGGGAGCAACGACAGATACGCAGTATTTT. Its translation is CASSIMGATTDTQYF.

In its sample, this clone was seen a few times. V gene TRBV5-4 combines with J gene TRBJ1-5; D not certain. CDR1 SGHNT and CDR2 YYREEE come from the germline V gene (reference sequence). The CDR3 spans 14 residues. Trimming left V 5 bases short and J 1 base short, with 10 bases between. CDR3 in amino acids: CASRMAGSNQPQHF. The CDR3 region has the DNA TGTGCCAGCAGAATGGCCGGGAGCAATCAGCCCCAGCATTTT. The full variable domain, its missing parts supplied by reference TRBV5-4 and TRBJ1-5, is ETGVTQSPTHLIKTRGQQVTLRCSSQSGHNTVSWYQQALGQGPQFIFQYYREEENGRGNFPPRFSGLQFPNYSSELNVNALELDDSALYLCASRMAGSNQPQHFGDGTRLSIL.

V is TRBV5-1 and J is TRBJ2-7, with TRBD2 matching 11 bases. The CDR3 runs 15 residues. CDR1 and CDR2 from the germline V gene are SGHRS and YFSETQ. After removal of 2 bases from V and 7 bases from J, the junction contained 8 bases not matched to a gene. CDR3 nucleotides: TGCGCCAGCAGCTTCACTAGCGGGAGTGTGGAGGAGCAGTACTTC. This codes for CASSFTSGSVEEQYF. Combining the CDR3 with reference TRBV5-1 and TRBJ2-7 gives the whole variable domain KAGVTQTPRYLIKTRGQQVTLSCSPISGHRSVSWYQQTPGQGLQFLFEYFSETQRNKGNFPGRFSGRQFSNSRSEMNVSTLELGDSALYLCASSFTSGSVEEQYFGPGTRLTVT.

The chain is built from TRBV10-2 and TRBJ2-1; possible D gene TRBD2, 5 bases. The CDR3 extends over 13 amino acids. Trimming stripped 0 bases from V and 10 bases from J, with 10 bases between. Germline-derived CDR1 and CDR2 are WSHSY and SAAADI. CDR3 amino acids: CASSESDWREQFF. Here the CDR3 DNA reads TGCGCCAGCAGTGAGTCGGACTGGCGGGAGCAGTTCTTC.

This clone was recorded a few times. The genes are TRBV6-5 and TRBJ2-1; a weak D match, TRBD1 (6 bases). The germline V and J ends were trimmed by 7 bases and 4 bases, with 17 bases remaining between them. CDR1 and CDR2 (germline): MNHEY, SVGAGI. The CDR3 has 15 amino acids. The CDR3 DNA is TGTGCCAGCACTAAGACCGGGACACCATACAATGAGCAGTTCTTC. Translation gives CASTKTGTPYNEQFF.

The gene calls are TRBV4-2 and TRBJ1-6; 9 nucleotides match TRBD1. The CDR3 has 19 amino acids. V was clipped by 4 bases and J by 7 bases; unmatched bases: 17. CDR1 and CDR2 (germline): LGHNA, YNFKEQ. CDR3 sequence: CASSLYRWDRVLGNSPLHF. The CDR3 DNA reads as TGTGCCAGCAGCCTATATCGATGGGACAGGGTGTTGGGGAATTCACCCCTCCACTTT.

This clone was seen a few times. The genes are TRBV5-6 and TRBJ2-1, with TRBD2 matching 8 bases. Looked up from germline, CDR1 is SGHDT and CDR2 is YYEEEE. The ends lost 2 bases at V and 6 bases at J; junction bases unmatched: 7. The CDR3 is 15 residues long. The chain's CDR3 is CASSFTGTSINEQFF. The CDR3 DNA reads TGTGCCAGCAGCTTTACCGGGACTAGTATCAATGAGCAGTTCTTC.

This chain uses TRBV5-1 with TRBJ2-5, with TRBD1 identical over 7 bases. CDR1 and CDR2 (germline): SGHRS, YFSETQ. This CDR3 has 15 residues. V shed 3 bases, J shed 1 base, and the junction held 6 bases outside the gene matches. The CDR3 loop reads CASSSTGSLQETQYF. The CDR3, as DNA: TGCGCCAGCAGCTCGACAGGGTCCCTCCAAGAGACCCAGTACTTC.

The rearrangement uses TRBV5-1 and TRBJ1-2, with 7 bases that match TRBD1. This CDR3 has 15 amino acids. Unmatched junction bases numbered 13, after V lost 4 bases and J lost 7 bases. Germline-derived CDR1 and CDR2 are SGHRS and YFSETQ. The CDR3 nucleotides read TGCGCCAGCAGCCAAACCGGGACAGCCGCTTTTGGCTACACCTTC. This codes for CASSQTGTAAFGYTF.